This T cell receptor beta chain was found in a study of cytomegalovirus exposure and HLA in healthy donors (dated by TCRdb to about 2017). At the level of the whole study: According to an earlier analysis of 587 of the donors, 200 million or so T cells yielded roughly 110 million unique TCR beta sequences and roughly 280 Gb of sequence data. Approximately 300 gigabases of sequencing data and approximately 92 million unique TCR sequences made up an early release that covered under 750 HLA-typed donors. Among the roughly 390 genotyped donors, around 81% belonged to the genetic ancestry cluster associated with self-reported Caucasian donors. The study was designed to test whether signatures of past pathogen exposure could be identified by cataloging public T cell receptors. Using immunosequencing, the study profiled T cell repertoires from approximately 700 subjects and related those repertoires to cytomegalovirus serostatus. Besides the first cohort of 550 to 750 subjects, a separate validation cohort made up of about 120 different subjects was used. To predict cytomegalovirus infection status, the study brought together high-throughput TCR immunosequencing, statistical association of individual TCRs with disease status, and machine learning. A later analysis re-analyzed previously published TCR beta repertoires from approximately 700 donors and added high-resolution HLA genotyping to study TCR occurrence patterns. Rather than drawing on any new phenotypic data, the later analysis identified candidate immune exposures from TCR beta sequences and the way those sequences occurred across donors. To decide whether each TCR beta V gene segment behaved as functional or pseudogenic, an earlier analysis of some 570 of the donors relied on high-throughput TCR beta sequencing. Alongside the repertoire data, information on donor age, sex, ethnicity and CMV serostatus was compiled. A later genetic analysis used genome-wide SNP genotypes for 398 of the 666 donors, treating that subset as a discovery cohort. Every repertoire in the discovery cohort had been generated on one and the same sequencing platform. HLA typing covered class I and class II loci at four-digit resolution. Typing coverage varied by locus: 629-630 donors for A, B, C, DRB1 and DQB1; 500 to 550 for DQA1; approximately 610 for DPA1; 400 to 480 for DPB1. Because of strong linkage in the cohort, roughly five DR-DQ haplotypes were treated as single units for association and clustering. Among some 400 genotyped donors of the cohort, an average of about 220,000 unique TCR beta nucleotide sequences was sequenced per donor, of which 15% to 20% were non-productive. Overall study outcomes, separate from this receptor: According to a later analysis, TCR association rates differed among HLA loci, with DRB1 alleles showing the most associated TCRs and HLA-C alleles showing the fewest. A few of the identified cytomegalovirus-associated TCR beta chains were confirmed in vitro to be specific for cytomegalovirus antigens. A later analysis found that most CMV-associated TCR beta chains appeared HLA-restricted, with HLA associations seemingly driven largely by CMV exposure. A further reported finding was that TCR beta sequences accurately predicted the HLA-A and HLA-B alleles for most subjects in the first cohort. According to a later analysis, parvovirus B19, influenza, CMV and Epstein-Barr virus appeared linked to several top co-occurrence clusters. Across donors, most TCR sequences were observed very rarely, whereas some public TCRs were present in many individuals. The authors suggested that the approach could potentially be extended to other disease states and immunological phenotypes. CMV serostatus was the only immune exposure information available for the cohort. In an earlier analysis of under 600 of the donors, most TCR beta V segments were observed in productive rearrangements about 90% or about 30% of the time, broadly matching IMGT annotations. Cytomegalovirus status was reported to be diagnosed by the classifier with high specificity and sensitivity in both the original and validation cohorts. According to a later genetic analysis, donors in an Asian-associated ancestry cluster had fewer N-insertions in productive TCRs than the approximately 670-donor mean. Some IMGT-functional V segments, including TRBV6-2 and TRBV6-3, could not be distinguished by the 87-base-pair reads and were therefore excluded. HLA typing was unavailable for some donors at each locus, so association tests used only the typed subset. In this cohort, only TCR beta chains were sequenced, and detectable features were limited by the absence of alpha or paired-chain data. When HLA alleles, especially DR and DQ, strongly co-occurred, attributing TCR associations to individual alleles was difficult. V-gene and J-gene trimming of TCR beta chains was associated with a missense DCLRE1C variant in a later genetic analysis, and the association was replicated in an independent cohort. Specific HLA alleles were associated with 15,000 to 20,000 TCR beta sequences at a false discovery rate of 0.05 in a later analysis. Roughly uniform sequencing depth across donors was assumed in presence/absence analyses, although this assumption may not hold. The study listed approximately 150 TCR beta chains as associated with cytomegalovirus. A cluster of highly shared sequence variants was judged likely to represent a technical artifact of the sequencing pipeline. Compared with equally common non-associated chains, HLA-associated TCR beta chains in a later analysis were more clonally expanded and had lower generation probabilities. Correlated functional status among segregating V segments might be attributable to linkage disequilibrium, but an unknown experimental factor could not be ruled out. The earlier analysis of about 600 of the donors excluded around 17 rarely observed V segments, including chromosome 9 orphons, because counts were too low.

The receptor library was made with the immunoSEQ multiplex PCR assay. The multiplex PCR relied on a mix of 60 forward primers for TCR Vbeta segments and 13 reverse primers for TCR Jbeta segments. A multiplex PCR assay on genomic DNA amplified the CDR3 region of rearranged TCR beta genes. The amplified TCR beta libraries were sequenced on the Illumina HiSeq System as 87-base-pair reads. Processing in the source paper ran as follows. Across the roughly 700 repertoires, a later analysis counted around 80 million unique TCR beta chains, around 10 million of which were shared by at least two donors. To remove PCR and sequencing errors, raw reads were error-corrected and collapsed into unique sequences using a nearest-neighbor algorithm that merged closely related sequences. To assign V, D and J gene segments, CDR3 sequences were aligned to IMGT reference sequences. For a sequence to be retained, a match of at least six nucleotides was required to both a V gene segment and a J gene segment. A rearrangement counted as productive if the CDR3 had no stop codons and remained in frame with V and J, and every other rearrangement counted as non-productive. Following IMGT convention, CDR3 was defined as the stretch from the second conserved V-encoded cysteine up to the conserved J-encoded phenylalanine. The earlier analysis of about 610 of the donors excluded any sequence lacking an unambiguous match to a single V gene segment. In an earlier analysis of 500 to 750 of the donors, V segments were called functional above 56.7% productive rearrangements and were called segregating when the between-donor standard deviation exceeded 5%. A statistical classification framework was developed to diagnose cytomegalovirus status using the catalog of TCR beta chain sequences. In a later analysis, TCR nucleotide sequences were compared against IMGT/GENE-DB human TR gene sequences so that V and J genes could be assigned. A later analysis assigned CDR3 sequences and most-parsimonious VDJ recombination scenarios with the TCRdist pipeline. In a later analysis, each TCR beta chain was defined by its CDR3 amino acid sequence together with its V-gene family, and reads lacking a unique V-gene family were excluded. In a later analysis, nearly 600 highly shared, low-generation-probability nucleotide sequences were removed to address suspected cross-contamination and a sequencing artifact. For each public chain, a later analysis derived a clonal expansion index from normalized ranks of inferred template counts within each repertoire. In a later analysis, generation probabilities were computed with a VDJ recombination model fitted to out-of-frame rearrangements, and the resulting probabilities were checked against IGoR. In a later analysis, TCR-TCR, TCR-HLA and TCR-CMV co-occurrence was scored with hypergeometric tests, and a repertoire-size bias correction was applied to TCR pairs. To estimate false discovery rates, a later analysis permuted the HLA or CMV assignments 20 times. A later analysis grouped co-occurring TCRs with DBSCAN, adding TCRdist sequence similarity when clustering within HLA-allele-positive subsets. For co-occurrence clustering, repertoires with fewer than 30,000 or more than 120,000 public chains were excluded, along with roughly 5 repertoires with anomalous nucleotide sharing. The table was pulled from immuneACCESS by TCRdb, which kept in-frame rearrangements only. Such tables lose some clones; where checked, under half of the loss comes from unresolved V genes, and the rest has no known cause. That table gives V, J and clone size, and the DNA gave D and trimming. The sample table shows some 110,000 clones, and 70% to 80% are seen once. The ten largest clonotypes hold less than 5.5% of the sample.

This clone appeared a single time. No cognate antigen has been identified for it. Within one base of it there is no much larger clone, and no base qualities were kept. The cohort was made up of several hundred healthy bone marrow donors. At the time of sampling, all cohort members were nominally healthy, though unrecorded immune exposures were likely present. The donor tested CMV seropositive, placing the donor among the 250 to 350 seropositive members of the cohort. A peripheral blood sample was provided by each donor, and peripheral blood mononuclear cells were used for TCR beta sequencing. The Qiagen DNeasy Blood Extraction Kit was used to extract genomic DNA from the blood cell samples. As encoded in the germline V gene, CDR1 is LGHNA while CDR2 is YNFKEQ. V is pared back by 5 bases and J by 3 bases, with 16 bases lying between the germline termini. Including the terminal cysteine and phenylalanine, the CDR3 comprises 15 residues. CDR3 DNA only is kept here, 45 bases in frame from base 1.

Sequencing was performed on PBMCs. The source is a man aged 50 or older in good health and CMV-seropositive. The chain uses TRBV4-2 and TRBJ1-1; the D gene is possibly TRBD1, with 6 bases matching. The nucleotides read TGTGCCAGCAGCGGGAGGGGGGGGGTAGACACTGAAGCTTTCTTT. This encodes CASSGRGGVDTEAFF.